The 5 T cell receptor beta chains listed next were all sequenced from one sample in a study of blood T cell repertoires in COVID-19. The assay was immunoSEQ multiplex PCR, and TCRdb's table has in-frame clones only and misses some. The sample contains 330,000 or so clones, about 87% of which appear only once. The sequencing sample was made of PBMCs or T cells enriched from blood (not recorded which). Source of these receptors: a man aged 25-45 years who had recovered from COVID-19.

This sequence joins TRBV28 and TRBJ1-6; D possibly corresponds to TRBD1 (6 bases). The germline gives CDR1 MDHEN, CDR2 SYDVKM. Trimming removed 7 bases at V and 4 bases at J, with 14 bases between. The CDR3 runs to 15 residues. CDR3 residues: CASNLERGYNSPLHF. In nucleotides, the CDR3 is TGTGCCAGCAATCTCGAGAGGGGGTATAATTCACCCCTCCACTTT.

The chain carries TRBV7-8 and TRBJ1-3, with a weak D call TRBD1 (6 bases). From germline, CDR1 is SGHVS and CDR2 FQNEAQ. The CDR3 spans 17 residues. V lost 3 bases and J lost 1, with 16 bases in between. In nucleotides, the CDR3 is TGTGCCAGCAGCTTTGCCACAGGGTCGGTTTCTGGAAACACCATATATTTT. Translation gives CASSFATGSVSGNTIYF.

The V gene is TRBV28, the J gene TRBJ1-1, with TRBD1 identical over 11 bases. This CDR3 contains 18 residues. Germline assignment: CDR1 MDHEN and CDR2 SYDVKM. The J segment lost 2 bases and the V segment lost 4 bases, leaving 12 bases of the junction unmatched. The CDR3 sequence: CASSSLLTGTGGNTEAFF. The DNA of the CDR3 is TGTGCCAGCAGTTCGTTGCTGACCGGGACAGGGGGAAACACTGAAGCTTTCTTT.

DNA for the CDR3: TGCGCCAGCAACCTAGCGGACTACACAGATACGCAGTATTTT. Translation: CASNLADYTDTQYF. This chain links TRBV10-1 with TRBJ2-3, with 7 positions matching TRBD2. The CDR3 spans 14 residues. V lost 7 bases and J lost 2; bases outside the gene matches: 6. Germline V CDR1 and CDR2: WNHNN, SYGVQD (reference sequence).

The chain uses TRBV5-1 and TRBJ2-3; 8 nucleotides agree with TRBD2. Germline CDR1 and CDR2: SGHRS and YFSETQ. This CDR3 comprises 14 residues. V was clipped by 6 bases and J by 6 bases; unmatched bases: 9. The CDR3 protein is CASNEGTSVDTQYF. DNA of the CDR3: TGCGCCAGCAACGAAGGGACTAGTGTTGATACGCAGTATTTT.